The clone carrying this T cell receptor beta chain was counted many times. Germline loops: CDR1 ENHRY, CDR2 SYGVKD. Trimming shortened V by 3 bases and J by 2 bases, and 7 bases separated the two germline ends. The CDR3 length is 13 residues. This entry comes from a study of glioma-infiltrating T cells. TCR alpha and beta CDR3 regions were amplified from RNA using iRepertoire nested multiplex PCR. MiXCR was run by TCRdb on the multiplex PCR reads, yielding one entry per CDR3 protein. The sample lists 100,000 to 150,000 distinct CDR3 sequences, approximately 23% seen once, with about 16% in the top ten.

The material sequenced was glioma tissue, nonneoplastic brain tissue, or PBMCs (not recorded which). This clonotype originated in a human donor with low-grade glioma or glioblastoma, undergoing nonglioma brain surgery, or in good health (not recorded which). The chain links TRBV10-3 to TRBJ2-5; D is undetermined. The CDR3 nucleotides are TGTGCCATCAGTGAAGGTGGTCAAGAGACCCAGTACTTC. Translation: CAISEGGQETQYF.